This T cell receptor (beta chain) originates from a study of shared clonotypes between healthy human individuals. Study-level information: Each donor's CD4 naive and CD4 memory cells filled three plates apiece, CD8 naive two, and CD8 memory one.

TCRdb's table, derived via immunoSEQ multiplex PCR, lists solely in-frame clones and lacks some. The data hold over 400,000 clones, with around 96% observed a single time. HIV-negative, healthy adults without recent acute infections or vaccinations were the donors. Every donor was a Caucasian adult from Nashville, Tennessee. Germline CDR1 is MNHEY and CDR2 is SVGAGI. The V segment lost 0 bases and the J segment 3 bases; nucleotides outside the gene matches: 4. The CDR3 consists of 15 residues. This TCR derives from a woman aged 30 to 39 in good health. The chain couples TRBV6-5 to TRBJ1-1, with TRBD1 matching over 7 bases. The sample was naive CD4+ T cells sorted from blood. Subset here: CD45RA+ positively selected. The CDR3 nucleotides are TGTGCCAGCAGTTACTCGAATACAGGGGACACTGAAGCTTTCTTT. This encodes CASSYSNTGDTEAFF.